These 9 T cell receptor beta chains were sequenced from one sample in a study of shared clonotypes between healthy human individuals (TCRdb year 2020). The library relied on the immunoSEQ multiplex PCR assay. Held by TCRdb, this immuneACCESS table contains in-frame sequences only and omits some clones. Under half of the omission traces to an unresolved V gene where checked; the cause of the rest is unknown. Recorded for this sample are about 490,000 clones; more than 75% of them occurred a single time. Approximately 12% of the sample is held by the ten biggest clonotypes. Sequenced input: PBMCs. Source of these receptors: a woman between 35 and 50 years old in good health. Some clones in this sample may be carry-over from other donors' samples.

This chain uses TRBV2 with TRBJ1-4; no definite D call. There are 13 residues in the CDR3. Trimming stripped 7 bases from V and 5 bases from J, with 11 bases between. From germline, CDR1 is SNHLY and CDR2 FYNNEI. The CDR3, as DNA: TGTGCCAGCAATTTCGGTCCAAATGAAAAACTGTTTTTT. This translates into CASNFGPNEKLFF.

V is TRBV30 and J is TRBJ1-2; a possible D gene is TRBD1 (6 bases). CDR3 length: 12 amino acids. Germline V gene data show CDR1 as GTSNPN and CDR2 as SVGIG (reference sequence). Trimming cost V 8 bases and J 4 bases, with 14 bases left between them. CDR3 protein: CAVPGEGYGYTF. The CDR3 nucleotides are TGTGCCGTACCAGGGGAAGGCTATGGCTACACCTTC.

The CDR3 coding sequence is TGTGCCAGTATGACACAGGGAGCCACCGGGGAGCTGTTTTTT. It codes for CASMTQGATGELFF. The gene calls are TRBV19 and TRBJ2-2, with D possibly TRBD1 on 6 matching bases. Germline V gene sequence: CDR1 LNHDA, CDR2 SQIVND (reference sequence). V lost 7 bases, J lost 4 bases, and 13 bases lay in between. There are 14 residues in the CDR3.

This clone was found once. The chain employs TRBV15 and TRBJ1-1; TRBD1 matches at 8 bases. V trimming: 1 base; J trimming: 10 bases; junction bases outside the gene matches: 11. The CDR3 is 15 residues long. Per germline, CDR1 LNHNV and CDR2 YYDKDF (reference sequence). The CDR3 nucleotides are TGTGCCACCAGCAGAGGTGACAGGGGACGTGGGGGAGCTTTCTTT. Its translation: CATSRGDRGRGGAFF.

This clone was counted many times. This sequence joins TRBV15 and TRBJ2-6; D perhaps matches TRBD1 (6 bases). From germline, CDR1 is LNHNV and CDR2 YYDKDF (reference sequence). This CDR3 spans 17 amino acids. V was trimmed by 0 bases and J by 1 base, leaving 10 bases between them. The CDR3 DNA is TGTGCCACCAGCAGAGAAGGGCAGGGGTCTGGGGCCAACGTCCTGACTTTC. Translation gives CATSREGQGSGANVLTF. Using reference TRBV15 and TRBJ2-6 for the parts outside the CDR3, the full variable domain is DAMVIQNPRYQVTQFGKPVTLSCSQTLNHNVMYWYQQKSSQAPKLLFHYYDKDFNNEADTPDNFQSRRPNTSFCFLDIRSPGLGDTAMYLCATSREGQGSGANVLTFGAGSRLTVL.

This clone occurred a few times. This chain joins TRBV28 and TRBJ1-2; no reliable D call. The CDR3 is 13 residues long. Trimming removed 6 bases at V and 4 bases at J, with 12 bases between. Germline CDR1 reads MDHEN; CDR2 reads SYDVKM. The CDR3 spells CASSIGSTYGYTF. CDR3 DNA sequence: TGTGCCAGCAGCATCGGCAGCACCTATGGCTACACCTTC.

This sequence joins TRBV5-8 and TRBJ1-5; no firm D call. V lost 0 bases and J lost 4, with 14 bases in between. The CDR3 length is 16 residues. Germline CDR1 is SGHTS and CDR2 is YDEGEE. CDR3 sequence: CASSLERRGWNQPQHF. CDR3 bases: TGTGCCAGCAGCTTGGAACGTCGGGGTTGGAATCAGCCCCAGCATTTT.

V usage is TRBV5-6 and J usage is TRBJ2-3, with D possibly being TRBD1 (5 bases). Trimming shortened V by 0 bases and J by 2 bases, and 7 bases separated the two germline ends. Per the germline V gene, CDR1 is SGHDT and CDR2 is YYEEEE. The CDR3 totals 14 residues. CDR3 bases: TGTGCCAGCAGCTTGGAGGGGTACACAGATACGCAGTATTTT. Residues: CASSLEGYTDTQYF.

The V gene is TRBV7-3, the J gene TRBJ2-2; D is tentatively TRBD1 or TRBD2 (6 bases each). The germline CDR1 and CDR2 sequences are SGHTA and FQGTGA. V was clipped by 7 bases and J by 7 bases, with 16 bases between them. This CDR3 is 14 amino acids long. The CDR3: CASKRGGGVGELFF. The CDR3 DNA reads TGTGCCAGCAAGAGAGGGGGAGGTGTCGGGGAGCTGTTTTTT.